A single sample is the source of the 15 T cell receptor beta chains below, sequenced in a study of shared clonotypes between healthy human individuals. Method: immunoSEQ multiplex PCR; TCRdb's copy keeps in-frame clones and lacks some. The table includes about 650,000 clones, just under 97% detected once. CD45RO-negative CD8 cells positively selected for CCR7 made up the naive population, which excluded terminally differentiated effector memory CD45RA+ cells. Sequencing was performed on naive CD8+ T cells sorted from blood. The receptors were gathered from a woman aged 25 to 39 in good health.

The V and J genes are TRBV28 and TRBJ1-2, with TRBD1 identical over 10 bases. Germline values: CDR1 MDHEN, CDR2 SYDVKM. The CDR3 consists of 14 residues. V shed 5 bases, J shed 7 bases, and the junction held 7 bases outside the gene matches. In nucleotides, the CDR3 is TGTGCCAGCAGTCCACCGGACAGGGGGGGTGGCTACACCTTC. Translated, it gives CASSPPDRGGGYTF.

A few counts support this clone. V is TRBV30 and J is TRBJ1-2; D uncertain. The length of the CDR3 is 12 residues. V shed 0 bases and J shed 3 bases, with 5 bases lying between them. Germline V gene data show CDR1 as GTSNPN and CDR2 as SVGIG (reference sequence). As DNA, the CDR3 is TGTGCCTGGAGTGTACTCGACTATGGCTACACCTTC. Its protein is CAWSVLDYGYTF.

V gene TRBV7-9 combines with J gene TRBJ2-1; D might be TRBD2 (5 bases). The germline V gene has CDR1 SEHNR and CDR2 FQNEAQ (reference sequence). V was pared by 3 bases and J by 0 bases, with 15 bases between. This CDR3 is built from 17 residues. CDR3 coding DNA: TGTGCCAGCAGCTTCTCTGCTCTAGGGAGCTCCTACAATGAGCAGTTCTTC. This sequence encodes CASSFSALGSSYNEQFF.

This chain links TRBV2 with TRBJ2-1; a possible D gene is TRBD2 (5 bases). The CDR3 consists of 16 residues. Germline loops: CDR1 SNHLY, CDR2 FYNNEI. Trimming stripped 2 bases from V and 5 bases from J, with 16 bases between. CDR3 loop: CASSESGRPPNNEQFF. DNA for the CDR3: TGTGCCAGCAGTGAAAGCGGCCGTCCCCCAAACAATGAGCAGTTCTTC.

This chain joins TRBV6-5 and TRBJ2-3; the D call may be TRBD1 or TRBD2 (5 bases each). The germline V gene encodes CDR1 MNHEY and CDR2 SVGAGI. There are 14 residues in the CDR3. V shed 4 bases and J shed 3 bases, with 11 bases lying between them. The CDR3 DNA follows: TGTGCCAGCAGTTTGGGGGTTGGTACAGATACGCAGTATTTT. Residues: CASSLGVGTDTQYF.

J is TRBJ1-2 and V is TRBV21-1; the table's D call TRBD1 went unverified against the DNA. TRBV21-1 represents a pseudogene. The CDR3 is made up of 15 amino acids. DNA for the CDR3: TGTGCCAGCAGCAATAATGGACAGCCTTGTTATGGCTACACCTTC. Protein product: CASSNNGQPCYGYTF.

The chain is built from TRBV11-3 and TRBJ1-1, with D perhaps matching TRBD1 (5 bases). Trimming stripped 5 bases from V and 1 base from J, with 11 bases between. The CDR3 has 14 amino acids. Per germline, CDR1 SGHNT and CDR2 YENEEA. This chain's CDR3 is CASSPGIGNTEAFF. CDR3 DNA sequence: TGTGCCAGCAGCCCAGGGATTGGGAACACTGAAGCTTTCTTT.

CDR3 bases: TGTGCCAGCATTCCCATCGCGGGCGGGAGCAATCAGCCCCAGCATTTT. It encodes CASIPIAGGSNQPQHF. This sequence joins TRBV27 and TRBJ1-5; D remains ambiguous. Germline V gives CDR1 MNHEY, CDR2 SMNVEV (reference sequence). The CDR3 runs 16 residues. V lost 7 bases to trimming and J lost 1 base, with 17 bases between them.

The chain uses TRBV11-2 and TRBJ2-3; D is unresolved. V lost 2 bases and J lost 2, with 17 bases in between. This CDR3 region has 17 residues. CDR1 SGHAT and CDR2 FQNNGV come from the germline V gene. The CDR3 reads CASSLPSLFEITDTQYF. CDR3 sequence (DNA): TGTGCCAGCAGCTTACCCTCCCTATTTGAGATCACAGATACGCAGTATTTT.

This chain uses TRBV11-1 with TRBJ2-4; the D gene is possibly TRBD2 (5 bases). The germline CDR1 and CDR2 sequences are SGHAT and FQDESV (reference sequence). The CDR3 sequence is 15 residues long. V was cut by 3 bases and J by 5 bases, with 14 bases left in between. This chain's CDR3 is CASSLDFSSQNIQYF. CDR3 coding DNA: TGTGCCAGCAGCTTGGACTTCTCTAGCCAAAACATTCAGTACTTC.

The gene calls are TRBV7-6 and TRBJ2-7; possibly TRBD1 for D (5 bases). This CDR3 region has 15 residues. CDR1 and CDR2 from the germline V gene are SGHVS and FNYEAQ. The V end was cut by 0 bases, the J end by 2 bases, with 11 bases between. CDR3 protein: CASSLAQGPTYEQYF. The CDR3 nucleotides are TGTGCCAGCAGCTTAGCGCAGGGTCCTACCTACGAGCAGTACTTC.

As to this clone: The sample carries other DNA sequences with the same CDR3. The chain carries TRBV29-1 and TRBJ1-1; 7 positions agree with TRBD1. The CDR3 has 14 amino acids. The V and J ends lost 4 bases and 1 base, in that order; junction bases with no gene match: 6. Germline V CDR1 and CDR2: SQVTM, ANQGSEA. DNA for the CDR3: TGCAGCGTTGGGGAACAGGGGAGGAACACTGAAGCTTTCTTT. Residues: CSVGEQGRNTEAFF.

The chain uses TRBV14 and TRBJ1-3, with TRBD1 as a possible D gene (6 bases). V was shortened by 4 bases and J by 7 bases, with 20 bases between the two germline ends. The germline V gene encodes CDR1 SGHDN and CDR2 FVKESK. This CDR3 is built from 16 residues. CDR3 residues: CASSPPTGRKLNTIYF. The CDR3 DNA reads as TGTGCCAGCAGCCCGCCAACAGGGAGAAAGTTGAACACCATATATTTT.

The rearrangement joins TRBV27 to TRBJ2-1, with TRBD1 matching over 7 bases. The V gene's germline CDR1 is MNHEY and CDR2 SMNVEV (reference sequence). The CDR3 is 14 amino acids. After removal of 5 bases from V and 6 bases from J, the junction contained 7 bases not matched to a gene. The CDR3 DNA reads TGTGCCAGCAGTATTGACGGGACAGCCAATGAGCAGTTCTTC. Encoded protein: CASSIDGTANEQFF.

V gene TRBV5-4 combines with J gene TRBJ2-7; D remains ambiguous. Germline V gene lookup returns CDR1 SGHNT and CDR2 YYREEE (reference sequence). V lost 5 bases, J lost 0 bases, and 9 bases lay in between. This CDR3 comprises 13 residues. CDR3: CASRTVDSYEQYF. Written as DNA, the CDR3 is TGTGCCAGCAGAACTGTTGACTCCTACGAGCAGTACTTC.